This T cell receptor beta chain was retrieved from a study of blood T cell repertoires in COVID-19. J lost 9 bases, V lost 5 bases, and 6 bases had no gene match. Per the germline V gene, CDR1 is SGHAT and CDR2 is FQNNGV. This CDR3 is 13 amino acids long. The data were produced by immunoSEQ multiplex PCR, yet TCRdb's version contains in-frame clones alone and is incomplete. Here the sample spans about 50,000 clones, around four fifths being singletons. The specimen sequenced was peripheral blood. This clonotype originated in a woman older than 75 with acute or convalescent COVID-19. This chain joins TRBV11-2 and TRBJ2-1; 8 nucleotides match TRBD2. CDR3 sequence (DNA): TGTGCCAGCAGCCATCAGCGGGGGAGTGAGCAGTTCTTC. This encodes CASSHQRGSEQFF. Full variable domain (outside the CDR3, taken from reference TRBV11-2 and TRBJ2-1): EAGVAQSPRYKIIEKRQSVAFWCNPISGHATLYWYQQILGQGPKLLIQFQNNGVVDDSQLPKDRFSAERLKGVDSTLKIQPAKLEDSAVYLCASSHQRGSEQFFGPGTRLTVL.